This T cell receptor beta chain is drawn from a study of T cells in localized non-small cell lung cancer. Assay used: immunoSEQ multiplex PCR; TCRdb lists only in-frame clones, some missing. The repertoire holds approximately 83,000 clones, 88% seen once, with 20% to 25% in the top ten. V was shortened by 0 bases and J by 1 base, with 4 bases between the two germline ends. Germline lookup yields CDR1 SGHTA and CDR2 FQGTGA. This CDR3 spans 13 amino acids. The receptor's source is a woman between 35 and 70 years old with stage I squamous cell lung carcinoma. The rearrangement joins TRBV7-3 to TRBJ2-7; no reliable D call. Sample: peripheral blood, taken before any cancer treatment. CDR3 in DNA: TGTGCCAGCAGCTTAACTCCGTCCTACGAGCAGTACTTC. It is translated as CASSLTPSYEQYF.